This T cell receptor (beta chain) comes out of a study of blood T cell repertoires in COVID-19. As for the study in general: Recovered Cohort 3 donors showed two negative PCRs, clearance, or symptom resolution. PBMCs, B-cell-depleted T cells, or T cells were the source of the cDNA or gDNA that made up the material.

Only in-frame clones appear in the TCRdb table, and some are missing; sequencing was by immunoSEQ multiplex PCR. The repertoire holds hundreds of thousands of clones, with roughly nine tenths as singletons. V was shortened by 5 bases and J by 2 bases, with 16 bases between the two germline ends. The length of the CDR3 is 15 residues. The germline V gene has CDR1 MNHEY and CDR2 SMNVEV (reference sequence). Sequencing was performed on PBMCs or T cells enriched from blood (not recorded which). J is TRBJ2-7 and V is TRBV27; D is possibly TRBD1 (6 bases). This sequence originates from a woman aged 45-60 years in a cohort exposed to, infected with or recovered from COVID-19 (not recorded which). CDR3 nucleotides: TGTGCCAGCAGTCAGACAGGAACCTATCCCTACGAGCAGTACTTC. It translates to CASSQTGTYPYEQYF.